The 16 T cell receptor beta chains below come from one sample, sequenced in a study of post-analysis software for immune sequencing data (dated by TCRdb to about 2015). Antigens for these TCRs are unknown. The method behind the library was PCR. TCRdb records Illumina HiSeq 2500 as the sequencer. To reduce PCR and sequencing biases, unique molecular identifiers were built into the TCR beta cDNA libraries. TCRdb ran its own pipeline on the public reads, namely fastp trimming at Q25 and MiXCR clone calling, and kept in-frame beta chains. Identical CDR3 protein sequences are pooled into one entry, listed with their most common genes and DNA. This sample gives roughly 700,000 distinct CDR3 sequences in total; 25% to 30% of them show up just once. Roughly 0.53% of the sample is in the top ten clones. General findings and caveats noted by the study authors: Patients showed significantly higher frequencies than controls for about 5 TRBV segments, among them TRBV5-6, TRBV5-1 and TRBV20-1.

What was sequenced was blood. These receptor sequences come from a girl aged 10 to 17 with multiple sclerosis.

V and J are TRBV15 and TRBJ1-1; unclear D gene. Between the trimmed V and J ends, which lost 2 bases and 8 bases, there was a span of 15 bases. CDR3 size: 14 residues. Germline loops: CDR1 LNHNV, CDR2 YYDKDF (reference sequence). The CDR3 sequence is CATSRTRGVSEAFF. For the CDR3, the DNA is TGTGCCACCAGCAGAACGCGGGGAGTGTCAGAAGCTTTCTTT.

In its sample, this clonotype was seen a few times. The chain employs TRBV11-2 and TRBJ2-1; TRBD2 matches 8 bases. This CDR3 region has 15 residues. The germline V gene has CDR1 SGHAT and CDR2 FQNNGV. The V segment lost 5 bases and the J segment 0 bases; nucleotides outside the gene matches: 3. The CDR3: CASSVGTSSYNEQFF. In DNA form, the CDR3 reads TGTGCCAGCAGCGTCGGGACTAGCTCCTACAATGAGCAGTTCTTC.

This CDR3 reads CASSQVRDEQFF. The CDR3 DNA follows: TGTGCCAGCAGCCAAGTGCGGGATGAGCAGTTCTTC. This sequence joins TRBV3-1 and TRBJ2-1, with D possibly TRBD2 on 5 matching bases. The length of the CDR3 is 12 residues. V lost 1 base and J lost 8, with 6 bases in between. Germline V lookup: CDR1 LGHDT, CDR2 YNNKEL (reference sequence).

This clonotype was counted only a few times. The gene calls are TRBV20-1 and TRBJ2-5; 12 bases line up with TRBD2. This CDR3 is 14 amino acids long. Germline V gene lookup returns CDR1 DFQATT and CDR2 SNEGSKA (reference sequence). V was pared by 3 bases and J by 4 bases, with 3 bases of the junction left unmatched. CDR3 amino acids: CSASLAGGAETQYF. CDR3 sequence (DNA): TGCAGTGCTAGCCTAGCGGGGGGGGCAGAGACCCAGTACTTC.

The rearrangement joins TRBV11-1 to TRBJ2-3, with 12 nucleotides matching TRBD2. With V trimmed by 4 bases and J by 4 bases, 9 bases remained unmatched. This CDR3 contains 17 residues. Germline V gives CDR1 SGHAT, CDR2 FQDESV (reference sequence). The CDR3 DNA is TGTGCCAGCAGCTCGTGGACTAGCGGGGTTATGGCAGATACGCAGTATTTT. Its translation is CASSSWTSGVMADTQYF.

This clonotype turned up a few times. This chain links TRBV6-5 with TRBJ2-1; possibly TRBD1 for D (5 bases). V was cut by 2 bases and J by 4 bases, with 21 bases left in between. The germline V gene encodes CDR1 MNHEY and CDR2 SVGAGI. This CDR3 is 18 amino acids long. Written as DNA, the CDR3 is TGTGCCAGCAGTTACCTGGCAGGGTGGCAGGGTGGTTACAATGAGCAGTTCTTC. Translating it yields CASSYLAGWQGGYNEQFF.

This chain uses TRBV27 with TRBJ2-7, with D unresolved. Trimming pared 5 bases from V and 5 bases from J, leaving 13 bases between. Per germline, CDR1 MNHEY and CDR2 SMNVEV (reference sequence). The CDR3 is 13 amino acids. Here the CDR3 DNA reads TGTGCCAGCAGTCCAATACGGCTCAACGAGCAGTACTTC. Translating it yields CASSPIRLNEQYF.

With regard to this clonotype: This may arise from a read error, as a much more abundant clone is one base away. The chain uses TRBV20-1 and TRBJ2-1, with 10 bases lining up with TRBD2. After removal of 2 bases from V and 13 bases from J, the junction contained 11 bases not matched to a gene. CDR3 length: 14 residues. CDR1 is DFQATT and CDR2 is SNEGSKA in the germline V gene (reference sequence). The CDR3 loop reads CSARPGTSVETQFF. For the CDR3, the DNA is TGCAGTGCTAGACCCGGGACTAGCGTAGAGACCCAGTTCTTC.

This clonotype occurred a few times. The chain uses TRBV6-5 and TRBJ1-2; TRBD1 agrees at 8 bases. Unmatched junction bases numbered 8, after V lost 0 bases and J lost 5 bases. The CDR3 runs 16 residues. CDR1 and CDR2 (germline): MNHEY, SVGAGI. DNA for the CDR3: TGTGCCAGCAGTTACTCCCCCGGGACAGGCTCATATGGCTACACCTTC. Amino acid sequence: CASSYSPGTGSYGYTF.

This clonotype showed up just a few times. The J gene is TRBJ2-1, the V gene TRBV6-2 or TRBV6-3; a weak D match, TRBD2 (6 bases). The CDR3 totals 16 residues. CDR1 is MNHEY and CDR2 is SVGEGT in the germline V gene. V lost 4 bases and J 9 bases, leaving 22 bases between the germline ends. The CDR3 reads CASSFPPGWGLGEQFF. DNA for the CDR3: TGTGCCAGCAGTTTCCCCCCGGGGTGGGGACTGGGTGAGCAGTTCTTC.

V usage is TRBV29-1 and J usage is TRBJ1-5; TRBD1 agrees at 7 bases. Looked up from germline, CDR1 is SQVTM and CDR2 is ANQGSEA. Trimming at V came to 8 bases and at J to 6 bases, leaving 10 bases not matched to a gene. CDR3 size: 13 residues. CDR3 DNA sequence: TGCAGCCCCCGACAGGGTTGGAGTCAGCCCCAGCATTTT. Translating it yields CSPRQGWSQPQHF.

This clonotype was seen only a few times. The chain recombines TRBV7-6 with TRBJ2-5; D not certain. The V and J ends lost 0 bases and 7 bases respectively, with 15 bases between them. This CDR3 has 15 residues. CDR1 is SGHVS and CDR2 is FNYEAQ in the germline V gene. CDR3: CASSLAERPSGTQYF. For the CDR3, the DNA is TGTGCCAGCAGCTTAGCGGAACGGCCGTCGGGGACCCAGTACTTC.

The chain couples TRBV28 to TRBJ1-1; D perhaps matches TRBD1 (6 bases). V was trimmed by 6 bases and J by 1 base, leaving 9 bases between them. This CDR3 comprises 13 residues. CDR1 and CDR2 (germline): MDHEN, SYDVKM. The CDR3 DNA reads as TGTGCCAGCAGGCTGGGACAGAACACTGAAGCTTTCTTT. Translation: CASRLGQNTEAFF.

This clonotype turned up a few times. This sequence joins TRBV9 and TRBJ2-1; perhaps D is TRBD1 or TRBD2 (6 bases each). Between the trimmed V and J ends, which lost 1 base and 8 bases, there was a span of 19 bases. This CDR3 has 16 residues. The germline V gene encodes CDR1 SGDLS and CDR2 YYNGEE. The CDR3 DNA sequence: TGTGCCAGCAGCGTATCGGGGGCGGGCGGTCGGTATGAGCAGTTCTTC. This encodes CASSVSGAGGRYEQFF. The whole variable domain, filled in from reference TRBV9 and TRBJ2-1, reads DSGVTQTPKHLITATGQRVTLRCSPRSGDLSVYWYQQSLDQGLQFLIQYYNGEERAKGNILERFSAQQFPDLHSELNLSSLELGDSALYFCASSVSGAGGRYEQFFGPGTRLTVL.

This clonotype was detected only a few times. The chain combines TRBV20-1 with TRBJ2-7, with TRBD1 identical over 7 bases. Germline values: CDR1 DFQATT, CDR2 SNEGSKA (reference sequence). Trimming took 5 bases from V and 1 from J; bases not matched to a gene: 5. The CDR3 extends over 13 amino acids. This chain's CDR3 is CSAGQVFSYEQYF. CDR3 coding DNA: TGCAGTGCTGGACAGGTCTTTTCCTACGAGCAGTACTTC.

The chain recombines TRBV27 with TRBJ2-1; 11 nucleotides match TRBD2. This CDR3 has 15 amino acids. The J segment lost 6 bases and the V segment lost 7 bases, leaving 8 bases of the junction unmatched. Germline assignment: CDR1 MNHEY and CDR2 SMNVEV (reference sequence). Here the CDR3 reads CASNSGRDFGNEQFF. CDR3 sequence (DNA): TGTGCCAGCAATAGCGGGAGGGACTTTGGCAATGAGCAGTTCTTC.